The present entry profiles one TCR beta chain with its context. Its target is unknown. This specimen belongs to a study of T cell repertoires in cytomegalovirus infection. TCRdb re-derived calls from the reads in MiXCR, one entry per CDR3 protein. The sample has approximately 100,000 distinct CDR3 sequences, roughly 30% seen once. The sequence was obtained from a human donor in good health (CMV status not recorded). Some clones in this sample may be carry-over from other donors' samples. The starting material was CD8+ T cells from cultured PBMCs, obtained from culture after CMV antigen stimulation.

CDR3 amino acids: CASSLTGGQGISSGNTIYF. CDR3 DNA: TGTGCCAGCAGTCTTACGGGGGGACAGGGTATATCCTCTGGAAACACCATATATTTT. The V and J genes are TRBV27 and TRBJ1-3; 9 positions agree with TRBD1. From germline, CDR1 is MNHEY and CDR2 SMNVEV (reference sequence). The CDR3 is made up of 19 amino acids. V lost 5 bases, J lost 0 bases, and 14 bases stayed unmatched.